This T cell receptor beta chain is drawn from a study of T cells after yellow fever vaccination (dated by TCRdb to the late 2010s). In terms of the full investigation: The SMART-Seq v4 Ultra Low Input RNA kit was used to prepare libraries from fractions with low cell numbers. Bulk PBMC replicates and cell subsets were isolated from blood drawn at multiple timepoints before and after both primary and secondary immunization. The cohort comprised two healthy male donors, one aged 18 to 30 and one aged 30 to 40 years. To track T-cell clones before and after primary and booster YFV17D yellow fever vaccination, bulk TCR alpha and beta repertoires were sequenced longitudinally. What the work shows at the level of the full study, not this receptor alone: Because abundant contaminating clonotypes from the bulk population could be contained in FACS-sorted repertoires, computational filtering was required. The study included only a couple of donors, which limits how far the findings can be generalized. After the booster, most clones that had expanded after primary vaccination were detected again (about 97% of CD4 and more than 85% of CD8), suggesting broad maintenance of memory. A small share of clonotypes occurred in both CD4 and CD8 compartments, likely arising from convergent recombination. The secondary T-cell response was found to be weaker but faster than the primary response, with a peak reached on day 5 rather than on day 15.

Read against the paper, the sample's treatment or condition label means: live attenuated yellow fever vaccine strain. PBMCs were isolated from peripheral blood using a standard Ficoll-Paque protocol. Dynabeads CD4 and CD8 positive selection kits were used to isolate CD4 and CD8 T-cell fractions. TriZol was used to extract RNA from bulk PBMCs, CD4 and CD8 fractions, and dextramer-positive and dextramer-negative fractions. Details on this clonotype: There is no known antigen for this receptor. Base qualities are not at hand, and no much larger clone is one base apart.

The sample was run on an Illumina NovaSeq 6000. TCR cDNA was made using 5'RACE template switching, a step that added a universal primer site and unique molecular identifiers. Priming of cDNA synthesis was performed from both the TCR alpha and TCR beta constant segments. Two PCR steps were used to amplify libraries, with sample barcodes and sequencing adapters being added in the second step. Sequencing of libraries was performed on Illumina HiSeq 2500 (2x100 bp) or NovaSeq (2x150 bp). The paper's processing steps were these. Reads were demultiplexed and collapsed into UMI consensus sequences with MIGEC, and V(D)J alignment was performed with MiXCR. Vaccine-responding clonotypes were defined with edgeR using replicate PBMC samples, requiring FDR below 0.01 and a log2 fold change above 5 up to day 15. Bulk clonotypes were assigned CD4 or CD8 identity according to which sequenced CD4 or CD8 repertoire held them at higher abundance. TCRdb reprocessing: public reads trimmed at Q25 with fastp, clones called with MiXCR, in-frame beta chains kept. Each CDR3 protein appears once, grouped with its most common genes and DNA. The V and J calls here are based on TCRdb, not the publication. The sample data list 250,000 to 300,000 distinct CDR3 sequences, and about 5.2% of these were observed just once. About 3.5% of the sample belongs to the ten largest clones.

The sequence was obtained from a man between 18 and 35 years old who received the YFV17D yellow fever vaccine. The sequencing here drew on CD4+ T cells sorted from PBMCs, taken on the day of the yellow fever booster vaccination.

The nucleotide sequence reads as follows: TGTGCCAGCAGCACACTCGTACAGGGGGCGAGGCAGCCCCAGCATTTT. It encodes CASSTLVQGARQPQHF. This sequence uses TRBV28 and TRBJ1-5; TRBD1 lines up with 9 middle nucleotides. The CDR1 and CDR2 encoded by the germline V gene are MDHEN and SYDVKM. After removal of 6 bases from V and 7 bases from J, the junction retains 13 bases not matched to a gene. The CDR3 goes from the cysteine to the phenylalanine over 16 residues. Only the CDR3 DNA stays, 48 bases, in frame from base 1.